These 29 T cell receptor beta chains were all obtained from the same sample, sequenced in a study of beta chain features in type 1 diabetes. Study results and limitations: TCRB CDR3 length was moderately but significantly reduced in all four CD4+ subsets of Type 1 diabetes patients.

These TCRs' antigens remain unknown. Isolated RNA was reverse transcribed in full, so expressed TCRB transcripts were sequenced. TCRdb keeps only in-frame clones here, not all; method: immunoSEQ multiplex PCR. The sample lists 680,000 or so clones, 13% seen once, with approximately 0.022% in the top ten. Sequences were obtained from naive CD4+ T cells from blood. These receptors all come from a man aged 18-30 years with type 1 diabetes.

The J gene is TRBJ2-5, the V gene TRBV29-1, with 9 positions matching TRBD1. Losses at the gene ends were 7 bases for V and 1 base for J; bases not matched to a gene: 10. From germline, CDR1 is SQVTM and CDR2 ANQGSEA. The CDR3 runs 15 residues. CDR3 amino acids: CSAGRGTGRQETQYF. The DNA for the CDR3 is TGCAGCGCTGGGCGGGGGACAGGGCGCCAAGAGACCCAGTACTTC.

The rearrangement uses TRBV7-9 and TRBJ1-2, with unresolved D. CDR3 length: 13 residues. V dropped 2 bases and J dropped 5 bases, with 9 bases sitting between them. Germline CDR1 reads SEHNR; CDR2 reads FQNEAQ (reference sequence). The CDR3 loop is CASSLRVEYGYTF. The CDR3 nucleotides read TGTGCCAGCAGCTTAAGGGTAGAATATGGCTACACCTTC.

The chain carries TRBV7-2 and TRBJ1-4, with D perhaps TRBD1 (6 bases). CDR1 is SGHTA and CDR2 is FQGNSA in the germline V gene. V lost 5 bases, J lost 0 bases, and 13 bases lay in between. CDR3 length: 16 amino acids. The DNA for the CDR3 is TGTGCCAGCAGCCCACCCGGGGGCACAACTAATGAAAAACTGTTTTTT. The encoded protein is CASSPPGGTTNEKLFF.

CDR3 sequence: CASSSGQGPQQYF. CDR3 nucleotide sequence: TGTGCCAGCAGCTCGGGACAGGGCCCTCAGCAGTACTTC. The chain links TRBV28 to TRBJ2-7; 9 bases align to TRBD1. Germline CDR1 MDHEN, CDR2 SYDVKM. V was clipped by 6 bases and J by 8 bases; unmatched bases: 8. The CDR3 extends over 13 amino acids.

This chain links TRBV9 with TRBJ1-3; D unclear. The CDR3 loop spans 11 amino acids. The V end was cut by 2 bases, the J end by 13 bases, with 10 bases between. From germline, CDR1 is SGDLS and CDR2 YYNGEE. The CDR3 spells CASSVEDRIYF. DNA for the CDR3: TGTGCCAGCAGCGTGGAGGATAGAATATATTTT. Full variable domain (missing parts from reference TRBV9 and TRBJ1-3): DSGVTQTPKHLITATGQRVTLRCSPRSGDLSVYWYQQSLDQGLQFLIQYYNGEERAKGNILERFSAQQFPDLHSELNLSSLELGDSALYFCASSVEDRIYFGEGSWLTVV.

This clone was seen a few times. The rearrangement uses TRBV28 and TRBJ1-1; 12 positions agree with TRBD1. Germline CDR1 MDHEN, CDR2 SYDVKM. This CDR3 region has 14 residues. Trimming at V came to 7 bases and at J to 6 bases, leaving 6 bases not matched to a gene. In DNA form, the CDR3 reads TGTGCCAGCAACCCAGGGACAGGGGGCCCTGAAGCTTTCTTT. It specifies CASNPGTGGPEAFF.

This clone showed up just a few times. The chain employs TRBV28 and TRBJ2-2; D remains unclear. The CDR3 is 16 amino acids. From germline, CDR1 is MDHEN and CDR2 SYDVKM. V lost 2 bases and J lost 4, with 14 bases in between. CDR3 in amino acids: CASSLLGSSFTGELFF. The CDR3 DNA reads as TGTGCCAGCAGTTTACTGGGCAGCTCGTTCACCGGGGAGCTGTTTTTT.

V gene TRBV6-5 combines with J gene TRBJ2-3, with a tentative D call TRBD1 (5 bases). V lost 5 bases and J lost 0, with 9 bases in between. Germline CDR1 MNHEY, CDR2 SVGAGI. The CDR3 has 14 residues. CDR3 bases: TGTGCCAGCAGTATCAGGGATAGCACAGATACGCAGTATTTT. Its protein product is CASSIRDSTDTQYF.

The genes are TRBV14 and TRBJ1-2; D gene ambiguous. Germline CDR1 is SGHDN and CDR2 is FVKESK. The CDR3 is made up of 16 amino acids. Trimming shortened V by 0 bases and J by 6 bases, and 17 bases separated the two germline ends. The CDR3 here is CASSQEIPSRGDGYTF. CDR3 bases: TGTGCCAGCAGCCAAGAGATCCCCTCCCGCGGCGATGGCTACACCTTC.

This clone was seen only a few times. The chain is built from TRBV19 and TRBJ2-1, with 7 bases fitting TRBD1. The CDR3 is 14 amino acids. After removal of 10 bases from V and 0 bases from J, the junction contained 6 bases not matched to a gene. The germline gives CDR1 LNHDA, CDR2 SQIVND (reference sequence). The CDR3 region has the DNA TGTGCCACTTCCGGGACAGACTCCTACAATGAGCAGTTCTTC. It codes for CATSGTDSYNEQFF.

For the CDR3, the DNA is TGTGCCAGCAGACCCGGGACGGAGCAGTTCTTC. It codes for CASRPGTEQFF. The chain has TRBV14 and TRBJ2-1; D might be TRBD1 or TRBD2, each matching 5 bases. The CDR3 loop spans 11 amino acids. V was clipped by 6 bases and J by 10 bases, with 10 bases between them. Germline CDR1 SGHDN, CDR2 FVKESK.

Only a few counts were recorded for this clone. At the DNA level, this CDR3 is encoded by other sequences in the same sample as well. This chain links TRBV4-1 with TRBJ1-5; TRBD1 is a possible D gene (5 bases). The CDR3 loop spans 14 amino acids. Trimming took off 0 bases at V and 7 bases at J, with 10 bases between the two ends. Germline V gene data show CDR1 as MGHRA and CDR2 as YSYEKL. In DNA form, the CDR3 reads TGCGCCAGCAGCCAAGAAGGCGCAGGGCAGCCCCAGCATTTT. This gives the protein CASSQEGAGQPQHF.

J is TRBJ2-2 and V is TRBV2; 7 bases line up with TRBD1. There are 14 residues in the CDR3. V lost 5 bases to trimming and J lost 4 bases; unmatched junction nucleotides: 4. Per the germline V gene, CDR1 is SNHLY and CDR2 is FYNNEI. CDR3 amino acids: CASSWDSSTGELFF. The CDR3 DNA follows: TGTGCCAGCAGTTGGGACAGTAGCACCGGGGAGCTGTTTTTT.

There are many counts of this clone. V usage is TRBV7-2 and J usage is TRBJ2-1; D is ambiguous. Trimming removed 4 bases from V and 3 bases from J, with 1 base in between. The CDR3 runs to 11 residues. Germline assignment: CDR1 SGHTA and CDR2 FQGNSA. The CDR3 nucleotides read TGTGCCAGCAGCTACTACAATGAGCAGTTCTTC. Its protein is CASSYYNEQFF. Using reference TRBV7-2 and TRBJ2-1 for the parts outside the CDR3, the full variable domain is GAGVSQSPSNKVTEKGKDVELRCDPISGHTALYWYRQSLGQGLEFLIYFQGNSAPDKSGLPSDRFSAERTGGSVSTLTIQRTQQEDSAVYLCASSYYNEQFFGPGTRLTVL.

The chain links TRBV19 to TRBJ2-5; 7 positions match TRBD2. The germline V gene encodes CDR1 LNHDA and CDR2 SQIVND (reference sequence). With V trimmed by 6 bases and J by 7 bases, 11 bases remained unmatched. This CDR3 has 14 amino acids. The CDR3: CASRNSAGRATQYF. The CDR3 DNA reads TGTGCCAGTAGAAACTCAGCGGGGAGGGCGACCCAGTACTTC.

This clone has ten or more counts. The rearrangement joins TRBV13 to TRBJ2-3, with D tentatively TRBD2 (5 bases). CDR1 is PRHDT, CDR2 FYEKMQ, per germline (reference sequence). V was cut by 7 bases and J by 2 bases, with 13 bases left in between. CDR3 size: 14 residues. The CDR3 loop is CASTPNGDTDTQYF. The DNA for the CDR3 is TGTGCCAGCACCCCGAACGGGGACACAGATACGCAGTATTTT.

The table lists this clone with a few counts. This same CDR3 is encoded by further DNA sequences in the sample. This chain connects TRBV5-4 to TRBJ2-1; 9 bases line up with TRBD2. The CDR3 spans 15 residues. CDR1 is SGHNT, CDR2 YYREEE, per germline (reference sequence). Trimming removed 0 bases from V and 5 bases from J; junction bases left unmatched: 3. The CDR3, as DNA: TGTGCCAGCAGCTTGGGATTAGCGGGGGACAATGAGCAGTTCTTC. It encodes CASSLGLAGDNEQFF.

This clone was detected many times. The V call is TRBV2, the J call TRBJ2-4, with D perhaps given as TRBD1 or TRBD2 (5 bases each). The CDR3 contains 13 residues. CDR1 SNHLY and CDR2 FYNNEI come from the germline V gene. Trimming removed 4 bases from V and 9 bases from J, with 13 bases in between. The DNA for the CDR3 is TGTGCCAGCAGTGCATGGGACCTCCCCATTCAGTACTTC. Protein product: CASSAWDLPIQYF.

The V and J genes are TRBV27 and TRBJ1-1; D not resolved. This CDR3 comprises 15 residues. V was trimmed by 2 bases and J by 4 bases, leaving 14 bases between them. Germline lookup yields CDR1 MNHEY and CDR2 SMNVEV (reference sequence). The CDR3 bases are TGTGCCAGCAGTTTAGTATCCGGGGTGGGCACTGAAGCTTTCTTT. Its protein is CASSLVSGVGTEAFF.

The chain employs TRBV7-3 and TRBJ2-2; no clear D. Trimming left V 2 bases short and J 4 bases short, with 17 bases between. The germline gives CDR1 SGHTA, CDR2 FQGTGA. This CDR3 spans 17 amino acids. The CDR3 loop reads CASSLQDPGVGTGELFF. CDR3 DNA sequence: TGTGCCAGCAGCTTACAGGACCCCGGTGTGGGCACCGGGGAGCTGTTTTTT.

Turning to this clone: In the same sample, other DNA sequences code for this CDR3. The chain links TRBV7-9 to TRBJ1-3; D is undetermined. CDR1 is SEHNR and CDR2 is FQNEAQ in the germline V gene (reference sequence). The CDR3 is 14 amino acids. Trimming shortened V by 3 bases and J by 0 bases, and 6 bases separated the two germline ends. The CDR3: CASSLAGSGNTIYF. CDR3 DNA: TGTGCCAGCAGCTTGGCAGGCTCTGGAAACACCATATATTTT.

V usage is TRBV4-1 and J usage is TRBJ2-3, with 11 nucleotides matching TRBD1. Germline-derived CDR1 and CDR2 are MGHRA and YSYEKL. Trimming removed 2 bases from V and 4 bases from J; junction bases left unmatched: 11. The CDR3 runs to 18 residues. CDR3 nucleotide sequence: TGCGCCAGCAGCCAAACTGGGACCCCGGGACAGGGGGCAGATACGCAGTATTTT. It specifies CASSQTGTPGQGADTQYF.

This clone showed up just a few times. The rearrangement joins TRBV4-1 to TRBJ2-3; 7 nucleotides align to TRBD2. J was trimmed by 0 bases and V by 5 bases; bases with no gene match: 8. The CDR3 sequence is 16 residues long. Germline values: CDR1 MGHRA, CDR2 YSYEKL. CDR3 nucleotides: TGCGCCAGCAGCAGAGCGGGGCTCGAAAGCACAGATACGCAGTATTTT. This encodes CASSRAGLESTDTQYF.

In this sample, this clone turned up a few times. The V call is TRBV30, the J call TRBJ1-1; 9 nucleotides match TRBD1. Looked up from germline, CDR1 is GTSNPN and CDR2 is SVGIG (reference sequence). V shed 0 bases, J shed 1 base, and the junction held 9 bases outside the gene matches. The CDR3 is made up of 17 amino acids. CDR3 loop: CAWSVFATGQGNTEAFF. CDR3 DNA sequence: TGTGCCTGGAGTGTATTTGCTACGGGACAGGGGAACACTGAAGCTTTCTTT. Together with reference TRBV30 and TRBJ1-1, the CDR3 gives the full variable domain: SQTIHQWPATLVQPVGSPLSLECTVEGTSNPNLYWYRQAAGRGLQLLFYSVGIGQISSEVPQNLSASRPQDRQFILSSKKLLLSDSGFYLCAWSVFATGQGNTEAFFGQGTRLTVV.

This clone was observed a few times. J is TRBJ1-6 and V is TRBV7-6, with 7 bases aligning to TRBD1. V lost 4 bases to trimming and J lost 6 bases; unmatched junction nucleotides: 9. CDR3 length: 16 residues. Germline-derived CDR1 and CDR2 are SGHVS and FNYEAQ. CDR3 in amino acids: CASSSRPQGTNSPLHF. CDR3 DNA sequence: TGTGCCAGCAGCTCGAGACCACAGGGGACTAATTCACCCCTCCACTTT.

This clone was detected only a few times. The chain couples TRBV7-9 to TRBJ2-3, with a tentative D call TRBD1 (5 bases). Trimming shortened V by 7 bases and J by 6 bases, and 11 bases separated the two germline ends. The germline CDR1 and CDR2 sequences are SEHNR and FQNEAQ (reference sequence). The CDR3 consists of 12 residues. The CDR3 DNA reads TGTGCCAGCACCTCGACAGCGGATACGCAGTATTTT. It codes for CASTSTADTQYF.

The chain employs TRBV5-4 and TRBJ2-1; 11 nucleotides agree with TRBD1. The ends lost 4 bases at V and 2 bases at J; junction bases unmatched: 5. Germline CDR1 and CDR2: SGHNT and YYREEE (reference sequence). This CDR3 is built from 16 residues. DNA for the CDR3: TGTGCCAGCAGCCAGCCGGGACAGGGGGCCTACAATGAGCAGTTCTTC. This sequence encodes CASSQPGQGAYNEQFF. Using reference TRBV5-4 and TRBJ2-1 for the parts outside the CDR3, the full variable domain is ETGVTQSPTHLIKTRGQQVTLRCSSQSGHNTVSWYQQALGQGPQFIFQYYREEENGRGNFPPRFSGLQFPNYSSELNVNALELDDSALYLCASSQPGQGAYNEQFFGPGTRLTVL.

This clone came up a few times. The chain joins TRBV5-1 to TRBJ1-1, with a tentative D call TRBD1 (6 bases). Germline V CDR1 and CDR2: SGHRS, YFSETQ. The length of the CDR3 is 14 residues. V was shortened by 4 bases and J by 0 bases, with 10 bases between the two germline ends. The CDR3 DNA reads TGCGCCAGCAGCCTGGGGGACATGAACACTGAAGCTTTCTTT. Translating it yields CASSLGDMNTEAFF.

Turning to this clone: Other DNA sequences in the same sample also yield this CDR3. The chain uses TRBV9 and TRBJ2-2, with unresolved D. Trimming shortened V by 0 bases and J by 3 bases, and 6 bases separated the two germline ends. The CDR3 is 14 residues long. CDR1 is SGDLS, CDR2 YYNGEE, per germline. CDR3 coding DNA: TGTGCCAGCAGCGTAGGACCGGACACCGGGGAGCTGTTTTTT. Translation: CASSVGPDTGELFF.